The rows below give T cell receptor beta chains drawn from one sample of a study of T-cell memory formation after mild COVID-19. Via MiXCR, TCRdb re-called the 5' RACE reads, giving one row per CDR3 protein. Found here are roughly 150,000 distinct CDR3 sequences, approximately 12% of them singletons; the top ten hold approximately 3.4%. What was sequenced was PBMCs or a T cell subset sorted from them (not recorded which). The origin of the receptors is a man younger than 30 who had mild COVID-19 (a few samples of this study predate the infection). Cell type and time point are not known. The CDR3 runs from the conserved cysteine through the conserved F or W. The D gene is left open where the match is weak. Rows may omit the clone size; those that give it use once, few, many or a size class.

CDR3 protein: CATKEGRGLTYEQYF
CDR3 DNA: TGTGCCACCAAGGAGGGCAGGGGGCTGACCTACGAGCAGTACTTC
D gene: TRBD1
clone size: few
J gene: TRBJ2-7
V gene: TRBV24-1

CDR3 protein: CASRGPPMRQGYSSNQPQHF
CDR3 DNA: TGTGCCAGCAGGGGACCTCCCATGCGACAGGGGTATAGTAGCAATCAGCCCCAGCATTTT
D gene: TRBD1
clone size: .
J gene: TRBJ1-5
V gene: TRBV12-3/TRBV12-4

CDR3 protein: CASSSDGVSYGYTF
CDR3 DNA: TGTGCCAGCAGCTCGGACGGAGTCTCCTATGGCTACACCTTC
D gene: .
clone size: few
J gene: TRBJ1-2
V gene: TRBV7-2

CDR3 protein: CSVGPASSTDTQYF
CDR3 DNA: TGCAGCGTTGGTCCAGCCTCTAGCACAGATACGCAGTATTTT
D gene: .
clone size: .
J gene: TRBJ2-3
V gene: TRBV29-1

CDR3 protein: CSAVTSGGTDTQYF
CDR3 DNA: TGCAGTGCCGTAACTAGCGGGGGTACAGATACGCAGTATTTT
D gene: TRBD2
clone size: .
J gene: TRBJ2-3
V gene: TRBV20-1

CDR3 protein: CASSYQPGRPATNEKLFF
CDR3 DNA: TGCGCCAGCAGCTACCAACCGGGCCGGCCGGCGACGAATGAAAAACTGTTTTTT
D gene: .
clone size: .
J gene: TRBJ1-4
V gene: TRBV5-1

CDR3 protein: CASSRRVGVADTQYF
CDR3 DNA: TGCGCCAGCAGCCGCCGGGTGGGCGTAGCCGATACGCAGTATTTT
D gene: .
clone size: few
J gene: TRBJ2-3
V gene: TRBV4-1

CDR3 protein: CASSQSRGTEQFF
CDR3 DNA: TGTGCCAGCAGCCAAAGCAGGGGAACTGAGCAGTTCTTC
D gene: .
clone size: few
J gene: TRBJ2-1
V gene: TRBV14

CDR3 protein: CASSSGHPNYGYTF
CDR3 DNA: TGCGCCAGCAGCTCAGGACACCCTAACTATGGCTACACCTTC
D gene: .
clone size: few
J gene: TRBJ1-2
V gene: TRBV5-1

CDR3 protein: CASSLKSWREQFF
CDR3 DNA: TGTGCCAGCAGTTTAAAAAGTTGGAGAGAGCAGTTCTTC
D gene: .
clone size: .
J gene: TRBJ2-1
V gene: TRBV12-3/TRBV12-4

CDR3 protein: CASSEDRGLNTEAFF
CDR3 DNA: TGTGCCAGCAGCGAGGACAGGGGGTTGAACACTGAAGCTTTCTTT
D gene: TRBD1
clone size: .
J gene: TRBJ1-1
V gene: TRBV4-2

CDR3 protein: CASSFQRDSYNEQFF
CDR3 DNA: TGTGCCAGCAGTTTTCAACGGGACAGCTACAATGAGCAGTTCTTC
D gene: TRBD1
clone size: few
J gene: TRBJ2-1
V gene: TRBV27

CDR3 protein: CASSQLQGTGELFF
CDR3 DNA: TGCGCCAGCAGCCAATTACAGGGAACCGGGGAGCTGTTTTTT
D gene: .
clone size: medium-sized
J gene: TRBJ2-2
V gene: TRBV4-1

CDR3 protein: CASSSQGGNTEAFF
CDR3 DNA: TGCGCCAGCAGCTCGCAGGGCGGCAACACTGAAGCTTTCTTT
D gene: .
clone size: .
J gene: TRBJ1-1
V gene: TRBV5-1

CDR3 protein: CASMGEGRAGNQPQHF
CDR3 DNA: TGTGCCAGCATGGGCGAGGGCCGTGCCGGTAATCAGCCCCAGCATTTT
D gene: .
clone size: .
J gene: TRBJ1-5
V gene: TRBV2

CDR3 protein: CASSHPSGGIYEQYF
CDR3 DNA: TGTGCCAGCAGCCACCCTAGCGGGGGGATCTACGAGCAGTACTTC
D gene: TRBD2
clone size: .
J gene: TRBJ2-7
V gene: TRBV7-9

CDR3 protein: CASSSRNQPQHF
CDR3 DNA: TGTGCCAGCAGCTCGCGGAACCAGCCCCAGCATTTT
D gene: .
clone size: few
J gene: TRBJ1-5
V gene: TRBV7-2

CDR3 protein: CASSLGFQGALDTQYF
CDR3 DNA: TGCGCCAGCAGCTTGGGGTTCCAGGGGGCTTTGGATACGCAGTATTTT
D gene: TRBD1
clone size: .
J gene: TRBJ2-3
V gene: TRBV5-1

CDR3 protein: CATSRDVVWGAVSSPLHF
CDR3 DNA: TGTGCCACCAGCAGAGATGTGGTCTGGGGTGCCGTTAGTTCACCCCTCCACTTT
D gene: .
clone size: few
J gene: TRBJ1-6
V gene: TRBV15

CDR3 protein: CASSLRQGRVNTGELFF
CDR3 DNA: TGTGCCAGCAGTTTAAGACAGGGTAGAGTGAACACCGGGGAGCTGTTTTTT
D gene: TRBD1
clone size: .
J gene: TRBJ2-2
V gene: TRBV27

CDR3 protein: CSANSGAWMEQFF
CDR3 DNA: TGCAGTGCTAATAGCGGGGCATGGATGGAGCAGTTCTTC
D gene: TRBD2
clone size: .
J gene: TRBJ2-1
V gene: TRBV20-1

CDR3 protein: CASSQDWSRGLADTQYF
CDR3 DNA: TGCGCCAGCAGCCAAGATTGGAGCAGGGGGCTTGCAGATACGCAGTATTTT
D gene: TRBD1
clone size: few
J gene: TRBJ2-3
V gene: TRBV4-3

CDR3 protein: CASIKQGGWETQYF
CDR3 DNA: TGTGCCAGCATAAAACAGGGGGGCTGGGAGACCCAGTACTTC
D gene: TRBD1
clone size: .
J gene: TRBJ2-5
V gene: TRBV6-6

CDR3 protein: CASTNSPYNEQFF
CDR3 DNA: TGTGCCAGCACCAATAGTCCCTACAATGAGCAGTTCTTC
D gene: .
clone size: .
J gene: TRBJ2-1
V gene: TRBV3-1

CDR3 protein: CASSLARSDEQYF
CDR3 DNA: TGTGCCAGCAGCTTAGCGCGTAGTGACGAGCAGTACTTC
D gene: .
clone size: few
J gene: TRBJ2-7
V gene: TRBV7-2

CDR3 protein: CASSSGTGREKLFF
CDR3 DNA: TGTGCCAGCAGTTCCGGGACAGGGAGAGAAAAACTGTTTTTT
D gene: TRBD1
clone size: .
J gene: TRBJ1-4
V gene: TRBV7-9

CDR3 protein: CSGTLQGLNTEAFF
CDR3 DNA: TGCAGTGGAACCCTACAGGGATTGAACACTGAAGCTTTCTTT
D gene: .
clone size: few
J gene: TRBJ1-1
V gene: TRBV20-1

CDR3 protein: CASSLDSAGPYEQYF
CDR3 DNA: TGCGCCAGCAGCTTGGATTCTGCGGGGCCCTACGAGCAGTACTTC
D gene: .
clone size: .
J gene: TRBJ2-7
V gene: TRBV5-1

CDR3 protein: CASSYVGTEGVYGYTF
CDR3 DNA: TGTGCCAGCAGTTACGTCGGGACGGAGGGAGTCTATGGCTACACCTTC
D gene: .
clone size: few
J gene: TRBJ1-2
V gene: TRBV6-5

CDR3 protein: CASSSSGTDYKAFF
CDR3 DNA: TGTGCCAGCAGCTCATCGGGGACTGACTACAAAGCTTTCTTT
D gene: .
clone size: few
J gene: TRBJ1-1
V gene: TRBV11-1

CDR3 protein: CASSTREAGYNEQFF
CDR3 DNA: TGTGCCAGCAGTACACGGGAGGCGGGGTACAATGAGCAGTTCTTC
D gene: TRBD2
clone size: .
J gene: TRBJ2-1
V gene: TRBV6-6

CDR3 protein: CASSLPRTGIFYGYTF
CDR3 DNA: TGTGCCAGCAGTTTACCCAGGACGGGTATTTTCTATGGCTACACCTTC
D gene: .
clone size: few
J gene: TRBJ1-2
V gene: TRBV12-3/TRBV12-4

CDR3 protein: CASRGTVLGTQYF
CDR3 DNA: TGTGCCAGCAGAGGGACGGTCTTGGGGACCCAGTACTTC
D gene: .
clone size: .
J gene: TRBJ2-5
V gene: TRBV6-5

CDR3 protein: CASSIGQGTNNSPLHF
CDR3 DNA: TGCGCCAGCAGCATCGGACAGGGCACCAATAATTCACCCCTCCACTTT
D gene: TRBD1
clone size: .
J gene: TRBJ1-6
V gene: TRBV5-1

CDR3 protein: CASSTRRYYGYTF
CDR3 DNA: TGTGCCAGCAGTACCCGCAGGTACTATGGCTACACCTTC
D gene: .
clone size: few
J gene: TRBJ1-2
V gene: TRBV6-5

CDR3 protein: CASSPQGASDEQYF
CDR3 DNA: TGTGCCAGCAGCCCACAGGGGGCGAGCGACGAGCAGTACTTC
D gene: TRBD1
clone size: .
J gene: TRBJ2-7
V gene: TRBV7-2

CDR3 protein: CASSAGRADTQYF
CDR3 DNA: TGCGCCAGCAGCGCAGGGCGGGCAGATACGCAGTATTTT
D gene: .
clone size: few
J gene: TRBJ2-3
V gene: TRBV5-1

CDR3 protein: CASSQGQGAIGTLAGYTF
CDR3 DNA: TGCGCCAGCAGCCAAGGACAGGGGGCTATAGGGACCTTAGCTGGCTACACCTTC
D gene: TRBD1
clone size: .
J gene: TRBJ1-2
V gene: TRBV4-1

CDR3 protein: CDSSPAGTSYNEQFF
CDR3 DNA: TGTGACAGCAGCCCCGCCGGGACTAGCTACAATGAGCAGTTCTTC
D gene: TRBD2
clone size: .
J gene: TRBJ2-1
V gene: TRBV12-3/TRBV12-4

CDR3 protein: CASQGGTQETQYF
CDR3 DNA: TGTGCAAGCCAAGGGGGTACGCAAGAGACCCAGTACTTC
D gene: .
clone size: .
J gene: TRBJ2-5
V gene: TRBV7-6

CDR3 protein: CASVGTGGTGELFF
CDR3 DNA: TGTGCCTCAGTTGGGACAGGGGGCACCGGGGAGCTGTTTTTT
D gene: TRBD1
clone size: .
J gene: TRBJ2-2
V gene: TRBV10-3

CDR3 protein: CASSPETAGRLVFQPQHF
CDR3 DNA: TGTGCCAGCAGCCCGGAAACGGCCGGGAGACTCGTTTTTCAGCCCCAGCATTTT
D gene: .
clone size: .
J gene: TRBJ1-5
V gene: TRBV7-2

CDR3 protein: CASSVAGGGNEQFF
CDR3 DNA: TGTGCCAGCAGCGTAGCTGGCGGGGGCAATGAGCAGTTCTTC
D gene: TRBD2
clone size: few
J gene: TRBJ2-1
V gene: TRBV9

CDR3 protein: CASSQAGTGYQETQYF
CDR3 DNA: TGTGCTAGCAGCCAGGCGGGAACGGGGTACCAAGAGACCCAGTACTTC
D gene: .
clone size: .
J gene: TRBJ2-5
V gene: TRBV7-7

CDR3 protein: CASSESRETQYF
CDR3 DNA: TGTGCCAGCAGTGAAAGTAGGGAGACCCAGTACTTC
D gene: .
clone size: .
J gene: TRBJ2-5
V gene: TRBV2

CDR3 protein: CASSQDHRRVQETQYF
CDR3 DNA: TGCGCCAGCAGCCAAGATCATCGGCGGGTTCAAGAGACCCAGTACTTC
D gene: .
clone size: .
J gene: TRBJ2-5
V gene: TRBV4-3

CDR3 protein: CATSERQGGSNQPQHF
CDR3 DNA: TGTGCCACCAGTGAACGACAGGGCGGGAGCAATCAGCCCCAGCATTTT
D gene: TRBD1
clone size: .
J gene: TRBJ1-5
V gene: TRBV24-1

CDR3 protein: CASSPTWGGDTQYF
CDR3 DNA: TGTGCCAGCAGTCCTACTTGGGGCGGCGATACGCAGTATTTT
D gene: .
clone size: few
J gene: TRBJ2-3
V gene: TRBV7-3

CDR3 protein: CASSQDYEKLFF
CDR3 DNA: TGTGCCAGCAGCCAGGACTATGAAAAACTGTTTTTT
D gene: .
clone size: .
J gene: TRBJ1-4
V gene: TRBV6-6

CDR3 protein: CSAMKGIDSYEQYF
CDR3 DNA: TGCAGCGCCATGAAGGGAATAGACTCCTACGAGCAGTACTTC
D gene: .
clone size: few
J gene: TRBJ2-7
V gene: TRBV29-1

CDR3 protein: CASSLPGTGGQPQHF
CDR3 DNA: TGTGCCAGCAGTTTACCTGGGACAGGGGGACAGCCCCAGCATTTT
D gene: TRBD1
clone size: few
J gene: TRBJ1-5
V gene: TRBV12-3/TRBV12-4

CDR3 protein: CASSLVGTSFADTQYF
CDR3 DNA: TGTGCCAGCAGCTTAGTGGGGACTAGTTTTGCAGATACGCAGTATTTT
D gene: TRBD2
clone size: few
J gene: TRBJ2-3
V gene: TRBV7-2

CDR3 protein: CAWSIAGGNTEAFF
CDR3 DNA: TGTGCCTGGAGTATTGCAGGGGGCAACACTGAAGCTTTCTTT
D gene: TRBD1
clone size: .
J gene: TRBJ1-1
V gene: TRBV30

CDR3 protein: CATSRPMTQETQYF
CDR3 DNA: TGTGCCACCAGCAGACCGATGACTCAAGAGACCCAGTACTTC
D gene: .
clone size: .
J gene: TRBJ2-5
V gene: TRBV15